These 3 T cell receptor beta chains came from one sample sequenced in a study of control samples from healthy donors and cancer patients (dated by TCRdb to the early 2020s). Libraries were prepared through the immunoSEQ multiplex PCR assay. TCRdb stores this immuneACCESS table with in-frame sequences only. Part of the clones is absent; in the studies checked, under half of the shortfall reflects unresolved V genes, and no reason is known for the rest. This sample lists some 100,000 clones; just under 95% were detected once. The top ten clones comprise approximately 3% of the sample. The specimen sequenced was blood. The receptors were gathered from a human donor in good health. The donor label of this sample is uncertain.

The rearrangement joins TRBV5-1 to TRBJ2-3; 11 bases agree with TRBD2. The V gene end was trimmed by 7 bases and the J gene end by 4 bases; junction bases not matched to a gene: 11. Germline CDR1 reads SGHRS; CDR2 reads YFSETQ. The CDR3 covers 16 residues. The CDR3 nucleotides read TGCGCCAGCGGCCTCGGTAGCGGGGGGGCATCAGATACGCAGTATTTT. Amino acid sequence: CASGLGSGGASDTQYF.

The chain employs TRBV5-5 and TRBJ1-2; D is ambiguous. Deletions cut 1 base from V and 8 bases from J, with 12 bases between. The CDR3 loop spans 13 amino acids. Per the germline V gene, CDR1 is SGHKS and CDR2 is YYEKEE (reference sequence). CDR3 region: CASSLQEVGGYTF. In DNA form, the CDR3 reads TGTGCCAGCAGCTTGCAGGAGGTGGGGGGCTACACCTTC.

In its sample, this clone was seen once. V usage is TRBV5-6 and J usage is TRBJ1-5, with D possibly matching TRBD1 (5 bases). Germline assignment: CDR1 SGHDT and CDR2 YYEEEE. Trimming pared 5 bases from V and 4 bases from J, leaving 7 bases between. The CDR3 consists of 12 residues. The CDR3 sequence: CASRKGNQPQHF. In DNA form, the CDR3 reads TGTGCCAGCAGAAAGGGGAATCAGCCCCAGCATTTT. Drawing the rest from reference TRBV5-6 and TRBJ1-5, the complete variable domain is DAGVTQSPTHLIKTRGQQVTLRCSPKSGHDTVSWYQQALGQGPQFIFQYYEEEERQRGNFPDRFSGHQFPNYSSELNVNALLLGDSALYLCASRKGNQPQHFGDGTRLSIL.